The 2 T cell receptor beta chains below all came from one sample that was sequenced in a study of blood T cell repertoires in COVID-19 (dated by TCRdb to the early 2020s). Library method: the immunoSEQ multiplex PCR assay. In its TCRdb copy, this immuneACCESS table keeps in-frame sequences only and misses some clones. Where compared with another copy, unresolved V genes explain less than half of these, and the others have no known cause. Within this sample are some 91,000 clones, with 90% of them counted one time only. Jointly, the top ten make up 1.5% to 2% of the sample. The sample comprised peripheral blood. These receptors were collected from a man aged 60 to 69 with acute or convalescent COVID-19.

The chain links TRBV9 to TRBJ2-3; 10 bases are a match to TRBD2. Looked up from germline, CDR1 is SGDLS and CDR2 is YYNGEE. This CDR3 region has 15 residues. The J segment lost 4 bases and the V segment lost 2 bases, leaving 4 bases of the junction unmatched. CDR3 nucleotides: TGTGCCAGCAGCGTGAAGCGGGGGGGCGCAGATACGCAGTATTTT. Translated: CASSVKRGGADTQYF.

V is TRBV11-2 and J is TRBJ2-1, with D tentatively TRBD2 (5 bases). The CDR3 is made up of 15 amino acids. V was shortened by 2 bases and J by 8 bases, with 16 bases between the two germline ends. Germline V CDR1 and CDR2: SGHAT, FQNNGV. The DNA for the CDR3 is TGTGCCAGCAGCTTATCGGCTAGTCGGGGAGATGAGCAGTTCTTC. Protein: CASSLSASRGDEQFF. Variable domain in full (rest from reference TRBV11-2 and TRBJ2-1): EAGVAQSPRYKIIEKRQSVAFWCNPISGHATLYWYQQILGQGPKLLIQFQNNGVVDDSQLPKDRFSAERLKGVDSTLKIQPAKLEDSAVYLCASSLSASRGDEQFFGPGTRLTVL.